Following are 20 T cell receptor beta chains from one sample sequenced in a study of blood T cell repertoires in COVID-19. Data came from immunoSEQ multiplex PCR; TCRdb stores just in-frame clones and leaves some out. Of 100,000 to 150,000 clones listed, approximately 90% were seen once; the top ten hold less than 5.5%. The specimen sequenced was peripheral blood. These receptors came from a man aged 60-69 years with COVID-19, enrolled during active disease.

The rearrangement links TRBV12-5 to TRBJ2-5; D gene ambiguous. V was trimmed by 1 base and J by 4 bases, leaving 7 bases between them. This CDR3 region has 13 residues. Germline V gene sequence: CDR1 LGHNT, CDR2 FRNRAP. In DNA, the CDR3 is TGTGCTAGTGGTTTGGGAGTCTTAGAGACCCAGTACTTC. It codes for CASGLGVLETQYF.

This chain uses TRBV5-6 with TRBJ2-7; no firm D call. This CDR3 is built from 11 residues. Germline lookup yields CDR1 SGHDT and CDR2 YYEEEE. Trimming removed 5 bases from V and 2 bases from J, with 5 bases in between. In DNA form, the CDR3 reads TGTGCCAGCAGTACTGCCTACGAGCAGTACTTC. This translates into CASSTAYEQYF.

This chain connects TRBV10-1 to TRBJ2-2; 10 bases align to TRBD2. The CDR3 has 16 amino acids. The germline V gene encodes CDR1 WNHNN and CDR2 SYGVQD (reference sequence). V shed 5 bases and J 1 base; nucleotides not matched to a gene: 4. DNA of the CDR3: TGCGCCAGCAGTCCTTCTAGCGGGGGGAACACCGGGGAGCTGTTTTTT. This codes for CASSPSSGGNTGELFF.

V and J are TRBV4-1 and TRBJ1-1, with 10 positions matching TRBD1. The V and J ends lost 0 bases and 7 bases, in that order; junction bases with no gene match: 8. CDR1 MGHRA and CDR2 YSYEKL come from the germline V gene. CDR3 size: 16 residues. CDR3 region: CASSQDGTGVKSEAFF. DNA of the CDR3: TGCGCCAGCAGCCAAGATGGGACAGGGGTTAAGAGTGAAGCTTTCTTT.

The genes are TRBV2 and TRBJ1-5; D is undetermined. Trimming took off 4 bases at V and 7 bases at J, with 11 bases between the two ends. The length of the CDR3 is 13 residues. Germline assignment: CDR1 SNHLY and CDR2 FYNNEI. As DNA, the CDR3 is TGTGCCAGCAGTGTGATAGGAGGCCAGCCCCAGCATTTT. This codes for CASSVIGGQPQHF.

This clone appeared once. The V gene is TRBV5-6, the J gene TRBJ2-7, with D hard to call. V was pared by 2 bases and J by 1 base, with 10 bases between. Germline V lookup: CDR1 SGHDT, CDR2 YYEEEE. The CDR3 length is 14 residues. In DNA form, the CDR3 reads TGTGCCAGCAGCTTTCTGTCCCGTTCCTACGAGCAGTACTTC. Its protein product is CASSFLSRSYEQYF.

The rearrangement joins TRBV9 to TRBJ2-5; 9 nucleotides match TRBD1. The CDR3 spans 15 residues. Germline CDR1 is SGDLS and CDR2 is YYNGEE. V dropped 3 bases and J dropped 5; count of bases not matched to a gene: 8. In DNA, the CDR3 is TGTGCCAGCAGCGCCTTGACAGGGGGTACGGAGACCCAGTACTTC. Amino acid sequence: CASSALTGGTETQYF.

V gene TRBV29-1 combines with J gene TRBJ2-7; 8 nucleotides agree with TRBD1. This CDR3 has 14 amino acids. Germline-derived CDR1 and CDR2 are SQVTM and ANQGSEA. With V trimmed by 7 bases and J by 6 bases, 14 bases remained unmatched. This CDR3 reads CSAGTGTGAVEQYF. The DNA of the CDR3 is TGCAGCGCCGGGACCGGGACAGGTGCCGTCGAGCAGTACTTC.

This clone was seen just once. This rearrangement joins TRBV6-5 to TRBJ1-5; TRBD1 aligns across 10 bases. The CDR3 is 15 residues long. V was clipped by 4 bases and J by 3 bases; unmatched bases: 3. Germline V gene lookup returns CDR1 MNHEY and CDR2 SVGAGI. The CDR3 nucleotides read TGTGCCAGCAGTTTAGGACAGGGGGACAATCAGCCCCAGCATTTT. This encodes CASSLGQGDNQPQHF.

CDR3 in amino acids: CASSPTTVYSGNTIYF. CDR3 nucleotide sequence: TGTGCCAGCAGCCCTACGACAGTTTACTCTGGAAACACCATATATTTT. This chain uses TRBV9 with TRBJ1-3, with a tentative D call TRBD1 (5 bases). Per the germline V gene, CDR1 is SGDLS and CDR2 is YYNGEE. Trimming shortened V by 4 bases and J by 0 bases, and 14 bases separated the two germline ends. The CDR3 spans 16 residues.

This rearrangement joins TRBV24-1 to TRBJ2-6, with a weak D call TRBD1 (5 bases). Between the trimmed V and J ends, which lost 2 bases and 0 bases, there was a span of 7 bases. Germline V gene data show CDR1 as KGHDR and CDR2 as SFDVKD. The CDR3 contains 16 residues. The CDR3 spells CATSDSRVSGANVLTF. The CDR3 DNA is TGTGCCACCAGTGATTCCAGGGTCTCTGGGGCCAACGTCCTGACTTTC.

This clone was observed once. The chain uses TRBV18 and TRBJ1-1; 10 bases fit TRBD1. This CDR3 comprises 14 residues. Trimming at V came to 2 bases and at J to 4 bases, leaving 1 base not matched to a gene. Germline values: CDR1 KGHSH, CDR2 LQKENI. CDR3 nucleotide sequence: TGTGCCAGCTCACCAAGGACAGGGGGCACTGAAGCTTTCTTT. Translating it yields CASSPRTGGTEAFF. The variable domain in full, with the rest retrieved from reference TRBV18 and TRBJ1-1, is NAGVMQNPRHLVRRRGQEARLRCSPMKGHSHVYWYRQLPEEGLKFMVYLQKENIIDESGMPKERFSAEFPKEGPSILRIQQVVRGDSAAYFCASSPRTGGTEAFFGQGTRLTVV.

This chain uses TRBV12-3 or TRBV12-4 with TRBJ1-1, with a possible D match to TRBD1 (5 bases). The length of the CDR3 is 11 residues. V gave up 8 bases and J gave up 11 bases, with 15 bases separating them. CDR3 DNA sequence: TGTGCCAGCGGCAGAGCGGGGCATGCTTTCTTT. Its protein is CASGRAGHAFF.

The chain employs TRBV18 and TRBJ2-7; D is uncertain. CDR1 and CDR2 (germline): KGHSH, LQKENI. The CDR3 length is 14 residues. Trimming pared 2 bases from V and 1 base from J, leaving 9 bases between. The CDR3 DNA reads TGTGCCAGCTCACCAAAGGCAGGATCCTACGAGCAGTACTTC. Translated, it gives CASSPKAGSYEQYF.

V and J are TRBV18 and TRBJ1-6; a possible D gene is TRBD1 (6 bases). The V end was cut by 3 bases, the J end by 7 bases, with 19 bases between. The germline V gene has CDR1 KGHSH and CDR2 LQKENI. This CDR3 region has 17 residues. The CDR3: CASSPQSPGHPNSPLHF. Here the CDR3 DNA reads TGTGCCAGCTCACCGCAATCCCCGGGACACCCCAATTCACCCCTCCACTTT.

The chain has TRBV5-1 and TRBJ1-5; 9 positions match TRBD1. Germline lookup yields CDR1 SGHRS and CDR2 YFSETQ. V lost 4 bases to trimming and J lost 6 bases; unmatched junction nucleotides: 5. The CDR3 contains 14 residues. The CDR3 reads CASSPGQGSQPQHF. CDR3 nucleotide sequence: TGCGCCAGCAGCCCTGGACAGGGGAGTCAGCCCCAGCATTTT.

The table lists this clone with a count of one. The chain combines TRBV30 with TRBJ1-2; 9 nucleotides align to TRBD1. Germline V gene data show CDR1 as GTSNPN and CDR2 as SVGIG (reference sequence). The CDR3 loop spans 17 amino acids. V shed 4 bases, J shed 2 bases, and the junction held 14 bases outside the gene matches. CDR3 residues: CAWILATGTGSNYGYTF. For the CDR3, the DNA is TGTGCCTGGATATTAGCCACCGGGACAGGGTCAAACTATGGCTACACCTTC.

V usage is TRBV30 and J usage is TRBJ2-5, with D tentatively TRBD2 (6 bases). Per germline, CDR1 GTSNPN and CDR2 SVGIG (reference sequence). V lost 2 bases and J 5 bases, leaving 18 bases between the germline ends. This CDR3 contains 15 residues. This chain's CDR3 is CAWSPLGPGRETQYF. CDR3 nucleotide sequence: TGTGCCTGGAGTCCCCTTGGCCCAGGGAGGGAGACCCAGTACTTC.

The chain employs TRBV4-2 and TRBJ2-7; 11 nucleotides line up with TRBD1. V shed 1 base, J shed 2 bases, and the junction held 1 base outside the gene matches. The length of the CDR3 is 15 residues. Germline values: CDR1 LGHNA, CDR2 YNFKEQ. The CDR3 DNA sequence: TGTGCCAGCAGCCAAGGGGACAGGGGGGCCTACGAGCAGTACTTC. Amino acids: CASSQGDRGAYEQYF.

In its sample, this clone was seen a few times. CDR3 sequence: CASSYSRGSMGYTF. CDR3 nucleotide sequence: TGTGCCAGCAGTTACTCTCGGGGATCTATGGGCTACACCTTC. The V and J genes are TRBV6-5 and TRBJ1-2; no definite D call. Germline V gene lookup returns CDR1 MNHEY and CDR2 SVGAGI. V lost 0 bases to trimming and J lost 8 bases, with 13 bases between them. The CDR3 contains 14 residues.